The clone carrying this T cell receptor (beta chain) appeared a single time. The antigen remains unidentified. This specimen comes from a study of CD8 T cells in ankylosing spondylitis. Points from the study as a whole: Significantly higher representation of disease-linked clones was reported for matched ankylosing spondylitis synovial fluid. Blood from ankylosing spondylitis patients appeared to carry a characteristic roughly 8-variant TCR beta motif.

TCRdb reanalysed the 5' RACE reads using MiXCR and keeps one entry per CDR3 protein. The data contain approximately 200,000 distinct CDR3 sequences, 9.5% to 15% of them singletons. The sample was blood, either unsorted or a sorted T cell fraction (not recorded which). The origin of this receptor is a male donor with ankylosing spondylitis or in good health (not recorded which).

In DNA form, the CDR3 reads TGTGCCAGCAGCTTTGGAGGGACCTACCAAGAGACCCAGTACTTC. Its translation is CASSFGGTYQETQYF. The J gene is TRBJ2-5, the V gene TRBV7-9; perhaps TRBD2 as D (6 bases). V shed 3 bases and J shed 0 bases, with 11 bases lying between them. From germline, CDR1 is SEHNR and CDR2 FQNEAQ (reference sequence). The CDR3 has 15 amino acids.